These 10 T cell receptor beta chains were all obtained from the same sample, sequenced in a study of technical replicates of blood from a few donors. Sequenced by immunoSEQ multiplex PCR; TCRdb stores in-frame clones only, minus some. In the table there are over 70,000 clones, 85% to 95% of which are singletons. Sequencing was done on a sample of T cells isolated from PBMCs. These receptors originate from a human donor in good health.

The rearrangement uses TRBV27 and TRBJ1-4; D perhaps matches TRBD1 (5 bases). The CDR3 has 15 amino acids. Germline CDR1 reads MNHEY; CDR2 reads SMNVEV (reference sequence). V shed 6 bases and J shed 3 bases, with 14 bases lying between them. The DNA for the CDR3 is TGTGCCAGCAGCCCTAAGGGGCCCCCTAATGAAAAACTGTTTTTT. This encodes CASSPKGPPNEKLFF. The full variable domain, with the rest looked up from reference TRBV27 and TRBJ1-4, is EAQVTQNPRYLITVTGKKLTVTCSQNMNHEYMSWYRQDPGLGLRQIYYSMNVEVTDKGDVPEGYKVSRKEKRNFPLILESPSPNQTSLYFCASSPKGPPNEKLFFGSGTQLSVL.

The rearrangement uses TRBV7-9 and TRBJ2-2, with TRBD1 identical over 9 bases. Germline V lookup: CDR1 SEHNR, CDR2 FQNEAQ (reference sequence). The J segment lost 3 bases and the V segment lost 4 bases, leaving 9 bases of the junction unmatched. The CDR3 spans 17 residues. The CDR3, as DNA: TGTGCCAGCAGCTACGATCACAGGGGGCTTGACACCGGGGAGCTGTTTTTT. This translates into CASSYDHRGLDTGELFF. The full variable domain, in which reference TRBV7-9 and TRBJ2-2 provide the parts outside the CDR3, is DTGVSQNPRHKITKRGQNVTFRCDPISEHNRLYWYRQTLGQGPEFLTYFQNEAQLEKSRLLSDRFSAERPKGSFSTLEIQRTEQGDSAMYLCASSYDHRGLDTGELFFGEGSRLTVL.

The CDR3 protein is CASSLSEAAHSYEQYF. CDR3 nucleotides: TGTGCCAGCAGTTTGTCGGAAGCGGCACATTCCTACGAGCAGTACTTC. The rearrangement uses TRBV28 and TRBJ2-7; D perhaps matches TRBD2 (5 bases). The V end was cut by 3 bases, the J end by 1 base, with 16 bases between. Germline V gene lookup returns CDR1 MDHEN and CDR2 SYDVKM. This CDR3 has 16 amino acids.

This clone was seen more than once but under ten times. The CDR3 DNA follows: TGTGCCAGCAGCCCCCCGGGACAGAATAGCAATCAGCCCCAGCATTTT. This sequence encodes CASSPPGQNSNQPQHF. The chain links TRBV7-2 to TRBJ1-5; TRBD1 aligns across 7 bases. Trimming cost V 5 bases and J 0 bases; bases outside gene matches: 7. The CDR3 extends over 16 amino acids. CDR1 and CDR2 from the germline V gene are SGHTA and FQGNSA.

The chain is built from TRBV12-5 and TRBJ1-1; 8 bases agree with TRBD1. The CDR3 extends over 12 amino acids. Germline CDR1 is LGHNT and CDR2 is FRNRAP. Unmatched junction bases numbered 2, after V lost 7 bases and J lost 4 bases. CDR3 residues: CASAGTGTEAFF. Written as DNA, the CDR3 is TGTGCTAGTGCTGGGACAGGCACTGAAGCTTTCTTT.

This rearrangement joins TRBV6-9 to TRBJ2-3; no reliable D call. Trimming took off 10 bases at V and 4 bases at J, with 12 bases between the two ends. The CDR3 has 12 residues. Looked up from germline, CDR1 is MNHGY and CDR2 is SVAAGI. The CDR3 DNA sequence: TGTGCCACCAAGAATTGGCCAGATACGCAGTATTTT. This gives the protein CATKNWPDTQYF.

This chain uses TRBV19 with TRBJ1-5, with 8 positions matching TRBD1. Trimming removed 3 bases from V and 6 bases from J; junction bases left unmatched: 7. The CDR3 runs to 15 residues. Germline CDR1 and CDR2: LNHDA and SQIVND (reference sequence). CDR3 nucleotides: TGTGCCAGTAGTATTTTACAGGGGGAGGGTCAGCCCCAGCATTTT. Protein: CASSILQGEGQPQHF.

This chain uses TRBV2 with TRBJ1-2, with D possibly matching TRBD1 (6 bases). The CDR3 contains 14 residues. Germline values: CDR1 SNHLY, CDR2 FYNNEI. Trimming removed 2 bases at V and 4 bases at J, with 11 bases between. The CDR3: CASSEQGTSYGYTF. The CDR3 region has the DNA TGTGCCAGCAGTGAACAGGGGACAAGCTATGGCTACACCTTC.

V gene TRBV5-1 combines with J gene TRBJ1-4; 7 nucleotides line up with TRBD1. Per the germline V gene, CDR1 is SGHRS and CDR2 is YFSETQ. The CDR3 covers 15 residues. Trimming took 2 bases from V and 4 from J; bases not matched to a gene: 5. The CDR3 here is CASSFGDSRNEKLFF. The CDR3 nucleotides are TGCGCCAGCAGCTTTGGGGACAGCCGTAATGAAAAACTGTTTTTT.

The chain links TRBV4-1 to TRBJ2-2; D is undetermined. The CDR3 has 12 residues. The V gene lost 1 base and the J gene lost 6 bases, with 3 bases spanning the gap. Germline CDR1 and CDR2: MGHRA and YSYEKL. This chain's CDR3 is CASSQAAGELFF. In nucleotides, the CDR3 is TGCGCCAGCAGCCAAGCAGCCGGGGAGCTGTTTTTT.